A single sample gave rise to the 30 T cell receptor beta chains below, sequenced in a study of CD8+ T cells in alopecia areata. Sequencing templates came from extracted RNA that was reverse transcribed into cDNA. Only in-frame clones appear in the TCRdb table, and some are missing; sequencing was by immunoSEQ multiplex PCR. The repertoire has 140,000 to 150,000 clones, about half of them found once; the top ten carry around 1%. Specimen: CD4+ T cells sorted from blood, collected at week 0. These receptors were collected from a human donor with alopecia areata.

This chain links TRBV7-7 with TRBJ2-5, with D unclear. Trimming took off 6 bases at V and 5 bases at J, with 13 bases between the two ends. This CDR3 region has 13 residues. Germline loops: CDR1 SSHAT, CDR2 FNYEAQ (reference sequence). CDR3 bases: TGTGCCAGCAGTTCGGACCCCGGGGAGACCCAGTACTTC. Translated, it gives CASSSDPGETQYF. Full variable domain (outside the CDR3, taken from reference TRBV7-7 and TRBJ2-5): GAGVSQSPRYKVTKRGQDVTLRCDPISSHATLYWYQQALGQGPEFLTYFNYEAQPDKSGLPSDRFSAERPEGSISTLTIQRTEQRDSAMYRCASSSDPGETQYFGPGTRLLVL.

This clone was found a few times. The DNA for the CDR3 is TGCAGCGTTGAGGTGGTAGATACGCAGTATTTT. Amino acids: CSVEVVDTQYF. This rearrangement joins TRBV29-1 to TRBJ2-3; D is undetermined. There are 11 residues in the CDR3. Trimming pared 3 bases from V and 5 bases from J, leaving 6 bases between. CDR1 and CDR2 (germline): SQVTM, ANQGSEA.

Only a few counts were recorded for this clone. The V and J genes are TRBV25-1 and TRBJ1-2; D is ambiguous. The germline V gene has CDR1 MGHDK and CDR2 SYGVNS. The length of the CDR3 is 15 residues. Trimming removed 1 base from V and 8 bases from J, with 17 bases in between. The CDR3 region has the DNA TGTGCCAGCAGTGAATTCGTAGAGGCAACCGGGGGCTACACCTTC. It is translated as CASSEFVEATGGYTF.

This clone came up a few times. The chain couples TRBV29-1 to TRBJ2-3, with TRBD1 matching over 10 bases. Per germline, CDR1 SQVTM and CDR2 ANQGSEA. The CDR3 contains 15 residues. The V and J ends lost 3 bases and 2 bases, in that order; junction bases with no gene match: 5. For the CDR3, the DNA is TGCAGCGTTGAGGGACAGGGGCGATCCACAGATACGCAGTATTTT. Translating gives CSVEGQGRSTDTQYF.

The chain couples TRBV4-1 to TRBJ1-2; D is uncertain. Germline V gene sequence: CDR1 MGHRA, CDR2 YSYEKL. The CDR3 spans 13 residues. V dropped 1 base and J dropped 5 bases, with 8 bases sitting between them. The CDR3 bases are TGCGCCAGCAGCCAAGGAGGTCGGTATGGCTACACCTTC. Its protein is CASSQGGRYGYTF.

With respect to this clone: Other DNA sequences in this specimen translate into the identical CDR3. The chain combines TRBV29-1 with TRBJ1-1; 9 bases are shared with TRBD1. Germline V lookup: CDR1 SQVTM, CDR2 ANQGSEA. The CDR3 has 12 amino acids. V was clipped by 6 bases and J by 5 bases; unmatched bases: 4. DNA for the CDR3: TGCAGCGTAGGGACAGGGAGAACTGAAGCTTTCTTT. Amino acids: CSVGTGRTEAFF.

This clone was counted a few times. The V gene is TRBV4-1, the J gene TRBJ2-7; 12 bases fit TRBD2. J gave up 7 bases and V 1 base, and 11 bases lay outside the gene matches. Germline loops: CDR1 MGHRA, CDR2 YSYEKL. The CDR3 loop spans 17 amino acids. The CDR3 is CASSQVSTSGSRREQYF. The CDR3 DNA reads TGCGCCAGCAGCCAAGTCTCGACTAGCGGGAGTCGTCGGGAGCAGTACTTC.

The chain has TRBV30 and TRBJ1-2, with no clear D. This CDR3 has 15 amino acids. Trimming cost V 0 bases and J 4 bases, with 15 bases left between them. Germline V CDR1 and CDR2: GTSNPN, SVGIG (reference sequence). The CDR3 region has the DNA TGTGCCTGGAGTGTCGACCCCAACTTGGGCTATGGCTACACCTTC. Amino acid sequence: CAWSVDPNLGYGYTF.

V usage is TRBV2 and J usage is TRBJ2-7; D unclear. The germline gives CDR1 SNHLY, CDR2 FYNNEI. V was pared by 7 bases and J by 6 bases, with 13 bases between. The CDR3 has 12 amino acids. The chain's CDR3 is CASTLNSREQYF. For the CDR3, the DNA is TGTGCCAGCACCCTCAATTCTCGCGAGCAGTACTTC.

The chain combines TRBV15 with TRBJ1-5; D unresolved. CDR3 length: 15 residues. V dropped 10 bases and J dropped 4 bases, with 20 bases sitting between them. Germline V CDR1 and CDR2: LNHNV, YYDKDF (reference sequence). The CDR3 sequence is CAIRDGPSTNQPQHF. DNA of the CDR3: TGTGCCATCAGAGATGGGCCAAGCACTAATCAGCCCCAGCATTTT.

The J gene is TRBJ2-1, the V gene TRBV9, with D perhaps matching TRBD2 (5 bases). CDR1 is SGDLS, CDR2 YYNGEE, per germline. The CDR3 contains 13 residues. V lost 4 bases and J lost 10, with 15 bases in between. The CDR3 DNA is TGTGCCAGCAGCTCCTCCCCCTCGGGGGAGCAGTTCTTC. Protein: CASSSSPSGEQFF. Drawing the rest from reference TRBV9 and TRBJ2-1, the complete variable domain is DSGVTQTPKHLITATGQRVTLRCSPRSGDLSVYWYQQSLDQGLQFLIQYYNGEERAKGNILERFSAQQFPDLHSELNLSSLELGDSALYFCASSSSPSGEQFFGPGTRLTVL.

This clone was picked up one time. V usage is TRBV4-3 and J usage is TRBJ2-2, with D unresolved. V lost 0 bases and J 6 bases, leaving 11 bases between the germline ends. CDR3 size: 15 residues. Germline V lookup: CDR1 LGHNA, CDR2 YSLEER. This CDR3 is CASSQDRLHAGELFF. The CDR3 DNA is TGCGCCAGCAGCCAAGATCGGCTCCACGCCGGGGAGCTGTTTTTT.

The chain combines TRBV6-5 with TRBJ2-3; 9 nucleotides match TRBD1. Germline assignment: CDR1 MNHEY and CDR2 SVGAGI. Losses at the gene ends were 6 bases for V and 8 bases for J; bases not matched to a gene: 6. This CDR3 has 13 amino acids. CDR3 in DNA: TGTGCCAGCAGAAGGGACAGGGAGCCTACGCAGTATTTT. As protein: CASRRDREPTQYF.

This clone was counted only a few times. This CDR3 is CAWRRGGTEAFF. CDR3 nucleotides: TGTGCCTGGAGGCGAGGGGGTACTGAAGCTTTCTTT. The chain carries TRBV30 and TRBJ1-1; possible D gene TRBD1, 6 bases. CDR1 GTSNPN and CDR2 SVGIG come from the germline V gene (reference sequence). This CDR3 is 12 amino acids long. V was pared by 3 bases and J by 5 bases, with 10 bases between.

The gene calls are TRBV2 and TRBJ1-1; D is undetermined. V was shortened by 6 bases and J by 11 bases, with 19 bases between the two germline ends. Germline values: CDR1 SNHLY, CDR2 FYNNEI. The CDR3 has 13 amino acids. Here the CDR3 reads CASRDDTLARAFF. The CDR3 coding sequence is TGTGCCAGCAGAGACGACACTCTCGCGCGGGCTTTCTTT. The variable domain in full, with the rest retrieved from reference TRBV2 and TRBJ1-1, is EPEVTQTPSHQVTQMGQEVILRCVPISNHLYFYWYRQILGQKVEFLVSFYNNEISEKSEIFDDQFSVERPDGSNFTLKIRSTKLEDSAMYFCASRDDTLARAFFGQGTRLTVV.

The rearrangement uses TRBV9 and TRBJ1-2; 7 positions agree with TRBD1. Germline V gene data show CDR1 as SGDLS and CDR2 as YYNGEE. J lost 3 bases, V lost 1 base, and 12 bases had no gene match. This CDR3 contains 17 residues. CDR3 amino acids: CASSVNGRGRSDYGYTF. The CDR3, as DNA: TGTGCCAGCAGCGTAAATGGGAGGGGGCGCTCGGACTATGGCTACACCTTC.

The V call is TRBV27, the J call TRBJ2-7; D ambiguous. Germline values: CDR1 MNHEY, CDR2 SMNVEV (reference sequence). Trimming stripped 10 bases from V and 4 bases from J, with 5 bases between. The CDR3 runs 9 residues. CDR3 loop: CATPYEQYF. The CDR3 nucleotides are TGTGCCACCCCTTACGAGCAGTACTTC.

This clone was seen a handful of times. The V and J genes are TRBV29-1 and TRBJ2-5, with D maybe TRBD1 (7 bases). The J call is doubtful: the DNA matches TRBJ2-7 better. The CDR3 totals 11 residues. Per germline, CDR1 SQVTM and CDR2 ANQGSEA. The CDR3 DNA follows: TGCAGCGTTGACAGGGGGGTCGAGCAGTACTTC. It is translated as CSVDRGVEQYF.

This clone was seen more than once but under ten times. The V call is TRBV29-1, the J call TRBJ2-7; D might be TRBD1 (6 bases). Germline loops: CDR1 SQVTM, CDR2 ANQGSEA. The V gene lost 4 bases and the J gene lost 2 bases, with 24 bases spanning the gap. This CDR3 has 17 residues. The CDR3 nucleotides are TGCAGCGTTGCTGGTCGGATGGAGACAGGAACTACCTACGAGCAGTACTTC. Translated, it gives CSVAGRMETGTTYEQYF.

The gene calls are TRBV2 and TRBJ1-1, with D uncertain. Between the trimmed V and J ends, which lost 7 bases and 1 base, there was a span of 13 bases. The CDR3 extends over 14 amino acids. CDR1 is SNHLY and CDR2 is FYNNEI in the germline V gene. Written as DNA, the CDR3 is TGTGCCAGCACGTGGCAGAGACGGAACACTGAAGCTTTCTTT. Translation gives CASTWQRRNTEAFF.

This rearrangement joins TRBV9 to TRBJ2-2; D is unclear. The length of the CDR3 is 13 residues. Germline V CDR1 and CDR2: SGDLS, YYNGEE. V gave up 4 bases and J gave up 7 bases, with 11 bases separating them. CDR3 protein: CASSPIPFGELFF. CDR3 DNA sequence: TGTGCCAGCAGCCCAATTCCTTTCGGGGAGCTGTTTTTT.

The V gene is TRBV30, the J gene TRBJ1-4; 8 nucleotides agree with TRBD1. The CDR3 is made up of 14 amino acids. V gave up 4 bases and J gave up 7 bases; unmatched junction bases: 8. In germline, CDR1 is GTSNPN, CDR2 SVGIG (reference sequence). This chain's CDR3 is CAWNPTGAGEKLFF. CDR3 DNA: TGTGCCTGGAACCCGACAGGGGCGGGTGAAAAACTGTTTTTT.

This rearrangement joins TRBV28 to TRBJ2-5; tentatively, D is TRBD1 or TRBD2 (5 bases each). Germline assignment: CDR1 MDHEN and CDR2 SYDVKM. The CDR3 covers 13 residues. Trimming took off 5 bases at V and 4 bases at J, with 11 bases between the two ends. The CDR3 nucleotides read TGTGCCAGCAGTCCGGGACGGATAGAGACCCAGTACTTC. It translates to CASSPGRIETQYF.

This clone was recorded once. The chain uses TRBV4-1 and TRBJ2-3; D is perhaps TRBD1 (6 bases). Germline loops: CDR1 MGHRA, CDR2 YSYEKL. This CDR3 region has 17 residues. The V end was cut by 4 bases, the J end by 5 bases, with 22 bases between. CDR3 sequence (DNA): TGCGCCAGCAGCCTAGCAGCCGGGACACTCGAACAAGATACGCAGTATTTT. Its protein product is CASSLAAGTLEQDTQYF.

This clone has a handful of counts. The chain recombines TRBV29-1 with TRBJ2-2; D is unclear. This CDR3 has 14 residues. The germline gives CDR1 SQVTM, CDR2 ANQGSEA. V was trimmed by 4 bases and J by 7 bases, leaving 16 bases between them. The CDR3 sequence is CSVVTLRVGGELFF. In DNA form, the CDR3 reads TGCAGCGTTGTAACTTTAAGAGTCGGCGGGGAGCTGTTTTTT.

This chain joins TRBV18 and TRBJ1-2; D ambiguous. The CDR3 spans 15 residues. CDR1 and CDR2 from the germline V gene are KGHSH and LQKENI. Trimming took 3 bases from V and 0 from J, leaving 11 bases between them. CDR3: CASSPLEDPNYGYTF. The CDR3 coding sequence is TGTGCCAGCTCACCGTTGGAGGATCCTAACTATGGCTACACCTTC.

The rearrangement uses TRBV9 and TRBJ2-7; the D gene could be TRBD1 or TRBD2 (5 bases each). The ends were cut back, 4 bases at V and 1 base at J, with 21 bases in the middle. Germline CDR1 SGDLS, CDR2 YYNGEE. The CDR3 is 17 amino acids. CDR3 in amino acids: CASSQSGLGDRSYEQYF. CDR3 nucleotides: TGTGCCAGCAGCCAATCAGGGTTGGGGGATAGGTCCTACGAGCAGTACTTC.

The V call is TRBV11-2, the J call TRBJ2-7; D is unresolved. CDR3 size: 12 residues. Germline CDR1 and CDR2: SGHAT and FQNNGV. V shed 2 bases and J shed 3 bases, with 5 bases lying between them. The CDR3 reads CASSLNNYEQYF. The CDR3, as DNA: TGTGCCAGCAGCTTAAATAACTACGAGCAGTACTTC. Supplemented by reference TRBV11-2 and TRBJ2-7, the full variable domain reads EAGVAQSPRYKIIEKRQSVAFWCNPISGHATLYWYQQILGQGPKLLIQFQNNGVVDDSQLPKDRFSAERLKGVDSTLKIQPAKLEDSAVYLCASSLNNYEQYFGPGTRLTVT.

The table lists this clone with a few counts. The CDR3 loop reads CSVEGVSNTGELFF. DNA for the CDR3: TGCAGCGTTGAGGGCGTTTCGAACACCGGGGAGCTGTTTTTT. This chain uses TRBV29-1 with TRBJ2-2; D unclear. The V end lost 3 bases, the J end lost 0 bases, and 8 bases lay between the germline ends. Germline CDR1 reads SQVTM; CDR2 reads ANQGSEA. This CDR3 comprises 14 residues.

The CDR3 DNA reads TGCGCCAGCAGCCCCCCGGGATTGAGGCAAGAGACCCAGTACTTC. Translated: CASSPPGLRQETQYF. This chain joins TRBV5-1 and TRBJ2-5; maybe TRBD2 (5 bases). The CDR3 extends over 15 amino acids. Germline V gives CDR1 SGHRS, CDR2 YFSETQ. V was cut by 4 bases and J by 2 bases, with 15 bases left in between.